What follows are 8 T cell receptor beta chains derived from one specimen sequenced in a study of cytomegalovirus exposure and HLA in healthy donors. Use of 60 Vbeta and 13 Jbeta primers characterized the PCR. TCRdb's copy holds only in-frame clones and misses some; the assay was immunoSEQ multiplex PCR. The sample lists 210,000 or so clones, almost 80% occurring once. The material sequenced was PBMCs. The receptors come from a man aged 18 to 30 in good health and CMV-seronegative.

CDR3 DNA: TGTGCCAGCAGCTTAGCCCCCGGGGGGCAGAATTCACCCCTCCACTTT. Translated: CASSLAPGGQNSPLHF. The chain uses TRBV7-2 and TRBJ1-6, with D possibly being TRBD1 (6 bases). V lost 0 bases and J 7 bases, leaving 13 bases between the germline ends. The CDR3 runs 16 residues. Germline CDR1 is SGHTA and CDR2 is FQGNSA.

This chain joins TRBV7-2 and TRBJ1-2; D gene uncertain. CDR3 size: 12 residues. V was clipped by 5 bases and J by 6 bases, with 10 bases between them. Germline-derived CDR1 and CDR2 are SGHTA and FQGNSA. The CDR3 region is CASSPSVDGYTF. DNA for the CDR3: TGTGCCAGCAGCCCCTCAGTGGATGGCTACACCTTC.

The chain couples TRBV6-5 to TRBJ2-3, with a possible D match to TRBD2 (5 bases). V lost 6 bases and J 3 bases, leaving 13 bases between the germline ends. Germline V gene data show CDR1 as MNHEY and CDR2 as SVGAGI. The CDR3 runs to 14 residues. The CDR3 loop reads CASRPRLPTDTQYF. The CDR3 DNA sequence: TGTGCCAGCAGACCCCGACTACCGACAGATACGCAGTATTTT.

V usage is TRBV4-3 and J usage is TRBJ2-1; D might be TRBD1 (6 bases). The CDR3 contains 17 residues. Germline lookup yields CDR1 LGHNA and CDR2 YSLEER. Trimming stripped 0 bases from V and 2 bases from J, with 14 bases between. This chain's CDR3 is CASSQDRLQGPYNEQFF. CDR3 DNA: TGCGCCAGCAGCCAAGACCGCCTCCAGGGGCCCTACAATGAGCAGTTCTTC.

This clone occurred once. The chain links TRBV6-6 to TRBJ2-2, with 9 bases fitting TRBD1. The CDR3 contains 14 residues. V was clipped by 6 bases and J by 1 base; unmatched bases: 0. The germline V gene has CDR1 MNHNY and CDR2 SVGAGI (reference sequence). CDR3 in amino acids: CASRGQGNTGELFF. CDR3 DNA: TGTGCCAGCAGGGGACAGGGGAACACCGGGGAGCTGTTTTTT.

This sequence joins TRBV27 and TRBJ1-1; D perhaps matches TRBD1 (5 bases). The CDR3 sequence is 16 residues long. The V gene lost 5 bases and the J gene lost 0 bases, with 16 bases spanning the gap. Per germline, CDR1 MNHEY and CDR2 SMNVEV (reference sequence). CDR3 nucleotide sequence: TGTGCCAGCAGTCGAAGCAGGGATTTCATGAACACTGAAGCTTTCTTT. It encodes CASSRSRDFMNTEAFF.

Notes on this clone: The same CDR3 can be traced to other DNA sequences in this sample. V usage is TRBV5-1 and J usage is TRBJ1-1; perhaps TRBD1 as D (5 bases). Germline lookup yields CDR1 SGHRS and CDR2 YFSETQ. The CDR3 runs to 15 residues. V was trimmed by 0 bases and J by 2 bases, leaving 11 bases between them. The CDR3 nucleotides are TGCGCCAGCAGCTTGGCCTCGGGGGGTAACACTGAAGCTTTCTTT. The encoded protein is CASSLASGGNTEAFF.

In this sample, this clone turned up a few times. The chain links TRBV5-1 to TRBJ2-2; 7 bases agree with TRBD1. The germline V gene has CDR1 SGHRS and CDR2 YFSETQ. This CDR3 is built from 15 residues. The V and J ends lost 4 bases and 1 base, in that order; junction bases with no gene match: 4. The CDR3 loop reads CASSPNRGNTGELFF. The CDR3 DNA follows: TGCGCCAGCAGCCCTAACAGGGGGAACACCGGGGAGCTGTTTTTT.